The 16 T cell receptor beta chains reported below all come from one sample, sequenced in a study of blood T cell repertoires in COVID-19. Sequencing used immunoSEQ multiplex PCR; TCRdb keeps in-frame clones, though not all of them. The sample has about 220,000 clones, about 82% seen once. The sample taken for sequencing was peripheral blood. All receptors derive from a woman in her 70s with COVID-19, enrolled during active disease.

The V and J genes are TRBV28 and TRBJ2-4; 7 positions agree with TRBD1. The CDR3 extends over 16 amino acids. With 4 bases clipped from V and 5 bases from J, the junction kept 11 bases outside the gene matches. Germline values: CDR1 MDHEN, CDR2 SYDVKM. The DNA for the CDR3 is TGTGCCAGCAGTTCCTTAGGGGGCAAGGCTCAAAACATTCAGTACTTC. Protein: CASSSLGGKAQNIQYF.

The chain uses TRBV21-1 and TRBJ1-2. TRBV21-1 is a listed pseudogene. The CDR3 spans 16 residues. The CDR3 nucleotides read TGTGCCAGCAGCAACGGGACGGTAGGGGGGGGATATGGCTACACCTTC. Translation: CASSNGTVGGGYGYTF.

The chain links TRBV2 to TRBJ2-7; D perhaps matches TRBD1 (6 bases). With 8 bases removed from V and 5 bases from J, the gap between germline ends came to 22 bases. The CDR3 is 15 amino acids. CDR1 SNHLY and CDR2 FYNNEI come from the germline V gene. The CDR3 spells CASGSQGTRFHEQYF. The CDR3 DNA follows: TGTGCCAGCGGGTCACAGGGAACGAGGTTCCACGAGCAGTACTTC.

This clone was observed once. This sequence joins TRBV5-4 and TRBJ1-2; 7 positions match TRBD1. Germline CDR1 SGHNT, CDR2 YYREEE (reference sequence). This CDR3 has 14 amino acids. V lost 5 bases to trimming and J lost 4 bases; unmatched junction nucleotides: 8. CDR3 DNA sequence: TGTGCCAGCAGGTTATTACAGGGGCCCTATGGCTACACCTTC. Its translation: CASRLLQGPYGYTF. The whole variable domain, filled in from reference TRBV5-4 and TRBJ1-2, reads ETGVTQSPTHLIKTRGQQVTLRCSSQSGHNTVSWYQQALGQGPQFIFQYYREEENGRGNFPPRFSGLQFPNYSSELNVNALELDDSALYLCASRLLQGPYGYTFGSGTRLTVV.

This chain joins TRBV27 and TRBJ1-1; 9 nucleotides line up with TRBD1. The V gene's germline CDR1 is MNHEY and CDR2 SMNVEV (reference sequence). V trimming: 8 bases; J trimming: 5 bases; junction bases outside the gene matches: 9. The length of the CDR3 is 14 residues. DNA for the CDR3: TGTGCCAGCGGTACCGGGACAGGGTGGACTGAAGCTTTCTTT. This codes for CASGTGTGWTEAFF.

The V call is TRBV7-8, the J call TRBJ1-5; no clear D gene. CDR3 length equals 15 residues. V was pared by 5 bases and J by 9 bases, with 20 bases between. Germline assignment: CDR1 SGHVS and CDR2 FQNEAQ. The CDR3 bases are TGTGCCAGCAGCGGAGGACGGGGTAGCGGGTGGCCCCAGCATTTT. It specifies CASSGGRGSGWPQHF. The full variable domain, its missing parts supplied by reference TRBV7-8 and TRBJ1-5, is GAGVSQSPRYKVAKRGQDVALRCDPISGHVSLFWYQQALGQGPEFLTYFQNEAQLDKSGLPSDRFFAERPEGSVSTLKIQRTQQEDSAVYLCASSGGRGSGWPQHFGDGTRLSIL.

This clone was detected only once. This chain joins TRBV6-1 and TRBJ1-2, with 7 bases lining up with TRBD1. J lost 8 bases, V lost 2 bases, and 11 bases had no gene match. Germline V lookup: CDR1 MNHNS, CDR2 SASEGT. The CDR3 length is 15 residues. The CDR3 loop is CASSESVTGRSGYTF. The CDR3 DNA sequence: TGTGCCAGCAGTGAAAGCGTGACAGGGCGCAGCGGCTACACCTTC.

This clone was recorded a few times. CDR3: CASSLVSGKDQPQHF. DNA for the CDR3: TGTGCCAGCAGCTTAGTTTCAGGGAAGGATCAGCCCCAGCATTTT. The gene calls are TRBV7-2 and TRBJ1-5; a weak D match, TRBD1 (5 bases). Trimming shortened V by 1 base and J by 5 bases, and 12 bases separated the two germline ends. The CDR3 length is 15 residues. Germline CDR1 SGHTA, CDR2 FQGNSA.

V usage is TRBV3-1 (or the pseudogene TRBV3-2) and J usage is TRBJ1-2; maybe TRBD1 (5 bases). The V gene lost 0 bases and the J gene lost 3 bases, with 14 bases spanning the gap. The CDR3 consists of 16 residues. Germline assignment: CDR1 LGHDT and CDR2 YNNKEL (reference sequence). CDR3 in amino acids: CASSQDSRGTYYGYTF. The CDR3 DNA reads as TGTGCCAGCAGCCAAGATTCTCGGGGGACGTACTATGGCTACACCTTC.

The chain has TRBV20-1 and TRBJ1-2, with no clear D. Trimming left V 0 bases short and J 6 bases short, with 5 bases between. The CDR3 is made up of 11 amino acids. The germline V gene encodes CDR1 DFQATT and CDR2 SNEGSKA (reference sequence). The CDR3 DNA follows: TGCAGTGCTAGAGAGGGAGATGGCTACACCTTC. As protein: CSAREGDGYTF.

The chain uses TRBV9 and TRBJ1-2, with D possibly TRBD1 on 6 matching bases. The CDR3 covers 14 residues. The V gene lost 4 bases and the J gene lost 4 bases, with 14 bases spanning the gap. Germline-derived CDR1 and CDR2 are SGDLS and YYNGEE. The CDR3 region is CASSPTQGPYGYTF. In nucleotides, the CDR3 is TGTGCCAGCAGCCCAACACAGGGACCCTATGGCTACACCTTC.

The chain couples TRBV2 to TRBJ2-7; TRBD1 agrees at 9 bases. V lost 0 bases, J lost 1 base, and 7 bases stayed unmatched. The CDR3 loop spans 17 amino acids. In germline, CDR1 is SNHLY, CDR2 FYNNEI. The CDR3 DNA follows: TGTGCCAGCAGTGAAGCGCTTCTTGGGACAGGGTCCTACGAGCAGTACTTC. Its translation: CASSEALLGTGSYEQYF.

The chain has TRBV11-2 and TRBJ2-5, with 10 bases that match TRBD2. There are 16 residues in the CDR3. Germline-derived CDR1 and CDR2 are SGHAT and FQNNGV. V lost 2 bases to trimming and J lost 5 bases; unmatched junction nucleotides: 8. The DNA for the CDR3 is TGTGCCAGCAGCTTAAGCAGCGGGAGGGCCGGGGAGACCCAGTACTTC. Encoded protein: CASSLSSGRAGETQYF.

This clone showed up just a few times. The V gene is TRBV7-2, the J gene TRBJ2-2; 14 bases fit TRBD2. This CDR3 has 19 residues. Trimming at V came to 4 bases and at J to 1 base, leaving 8 bases not matched to a gene. CDR1 is SGHTA and CDR2 is FQGNSA in the germline V gene. The DNA of the CDR3 is TGTGCCAGCAGCTCCCTAGGACTAGCGGGGGGTTGGAACACCGGGGAGCTGTTTTTT. Amino acid sequence: CASSSLGLAGGWNTGELFF.

This clone was found once. The V and J genes are TRBV5-1 and TRBJ2-7; 11 bases map to TRBD2. Per germline, CDR1 SGHRS and CDR2 YFSETQ. The CDR3 is made up of 19 amino acids. V shed 3 bases and J 1 base; nucleotides not matched to a gene: 15. The CDR3 sequence: CASSSPRQSGTSGSYEQYF. CDR3 nucleotide sequence: TGCGCCAGCAGCTCCCCCCGGCAGTCCGGGACTAGCGGTTCCTACGAGCAGTACTTC.

This sequence joins TRBV11-3 and TRBJ1-1; perhaps TRBD1 as D (5 bases). Germline V gene lookup returns CDR1 SGHNT and CDR2 YENEEA. V dropped 0 bases and J dropped 1 base, with 15 bases sitting between them. The CDR3 length is 17 residues. The CDR3 DNA sequence: TGTGCCAGCAGCTTAGACGGCCTCCCGCAGGGGAACACTGAAGCTTTCTTT. Translation gives CASSLDGLPQGNTEAFF.